The TCR beta chain described here comes from a study of T-cell reconstitution after alpha-beta-depleted transplantation in children. The CDR3 is 15 amino acids. V lost 6 bases and J lost 3; bases outside the gene matches: 3. Ten or more counts support this clonotype. The TCRbeta library was prepared with unique molecular identifiers. TCRdb re-analysed the PCR reads in MiXCR, keeping a single row per CDR3 protein. The data show about 230,000 distinct CDR3 sequences, roughly a tenth seen once. V and J are TRBV12-3 or TRBV12-4 and TRBJ2-3; 13 nucleotides agree with TRBD2. The material sequenced was PBMCs from the stem cell graft donor, taken from the stem cell graft. The clonotype comes from a human donor who donated a stem cell graft to a child with SCID. CDR3 sequence reads: CASRGTSGVTDTQYF. In DNA form, the CDR3 reads TGTGCCAGCAGGGGGACTAGCGGGGTGACAGATACGCAGTATTTT.